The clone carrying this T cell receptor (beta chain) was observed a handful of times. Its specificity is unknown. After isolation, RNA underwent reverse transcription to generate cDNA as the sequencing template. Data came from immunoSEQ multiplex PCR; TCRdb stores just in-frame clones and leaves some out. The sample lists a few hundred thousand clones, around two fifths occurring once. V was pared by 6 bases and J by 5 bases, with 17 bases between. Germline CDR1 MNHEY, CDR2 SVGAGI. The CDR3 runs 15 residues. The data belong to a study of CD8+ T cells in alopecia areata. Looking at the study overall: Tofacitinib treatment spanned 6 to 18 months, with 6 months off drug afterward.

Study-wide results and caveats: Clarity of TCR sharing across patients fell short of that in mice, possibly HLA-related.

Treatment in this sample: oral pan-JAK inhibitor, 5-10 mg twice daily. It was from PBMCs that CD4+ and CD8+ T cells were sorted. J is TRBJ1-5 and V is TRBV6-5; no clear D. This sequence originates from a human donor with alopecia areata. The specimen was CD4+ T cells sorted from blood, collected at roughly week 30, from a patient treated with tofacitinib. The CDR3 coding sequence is TGTGCCAGCAGAAGCCTAGTCAGGAGCCATCAGCCCCAGCATTTT. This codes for CASRSLVRSHQPQHF.